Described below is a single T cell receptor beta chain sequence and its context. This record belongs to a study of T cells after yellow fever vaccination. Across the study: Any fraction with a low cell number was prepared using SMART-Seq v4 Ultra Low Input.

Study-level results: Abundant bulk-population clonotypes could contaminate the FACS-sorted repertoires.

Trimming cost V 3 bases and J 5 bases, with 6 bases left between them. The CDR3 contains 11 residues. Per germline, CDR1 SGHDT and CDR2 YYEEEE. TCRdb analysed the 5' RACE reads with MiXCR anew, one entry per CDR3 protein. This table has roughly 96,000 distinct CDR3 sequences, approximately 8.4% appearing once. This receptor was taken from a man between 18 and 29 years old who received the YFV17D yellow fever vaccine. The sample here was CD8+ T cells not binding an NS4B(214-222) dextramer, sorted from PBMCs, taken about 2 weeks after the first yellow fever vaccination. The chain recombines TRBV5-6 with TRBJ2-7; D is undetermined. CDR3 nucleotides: TGTGCCAGCAGCTCCCCACACGAGCAGTACGTC. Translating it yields CASSSPHEQYV.